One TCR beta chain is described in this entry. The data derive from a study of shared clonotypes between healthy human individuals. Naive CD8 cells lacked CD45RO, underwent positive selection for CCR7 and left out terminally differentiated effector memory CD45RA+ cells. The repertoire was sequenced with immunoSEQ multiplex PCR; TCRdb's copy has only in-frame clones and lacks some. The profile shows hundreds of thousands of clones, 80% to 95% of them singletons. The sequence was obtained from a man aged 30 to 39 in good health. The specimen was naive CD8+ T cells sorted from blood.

In nucleotides, the CDR3 is TGTGCCAGCAGCCCAAAGGAAGACAGACGCTGGGGGGCTTTCTTT. Translated: CASSPKEDRRWGAFF. V and J are TRBV7-9 and TRBJ1-1, with D perhaps TRBD1 (5 bases). The germline V gene encodes CDR1 SEHNR and CDR2 FQNEAQ (reference sequence). The CDR3 runs to 15 residues. Trimming removed 5 bases from V and 11 bases from J, with 24 bases in between.